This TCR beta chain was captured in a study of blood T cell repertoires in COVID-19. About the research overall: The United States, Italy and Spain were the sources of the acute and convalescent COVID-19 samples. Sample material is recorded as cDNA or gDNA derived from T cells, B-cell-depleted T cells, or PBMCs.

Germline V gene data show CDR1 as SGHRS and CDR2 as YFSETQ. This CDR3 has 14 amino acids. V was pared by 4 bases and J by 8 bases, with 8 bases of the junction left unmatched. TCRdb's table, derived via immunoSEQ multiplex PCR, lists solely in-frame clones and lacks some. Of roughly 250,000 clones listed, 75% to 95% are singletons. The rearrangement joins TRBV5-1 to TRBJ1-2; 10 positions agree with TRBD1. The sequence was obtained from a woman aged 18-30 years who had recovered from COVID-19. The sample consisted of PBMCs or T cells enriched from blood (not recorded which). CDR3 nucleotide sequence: TGCGCCAGCAGCGTTTGGACAGGGGGAGGAGGCTACACCTTC. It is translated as CASSVWTGGGGYTF.